This T cell receptor beta chain was captured by sequencing in a study of T cell clones after liver transplantation. Germline loops: CDR1 MDHEN, CDR2 SYDVKM. V lost 2 bases and J lost 6, with 8 bases in between. The CDR3 is made up of 12 amino acids. TCRdb's table, derived via immunoSEQ multiplex PCR, lists solely in-frame clones and lacks some. The sample contains about 70,000 clones, around 80% of which appear only once. The receptor was derived from a human patient who received a liver transplant. Some T cells may possibly be graft donor cells. The specimen comprised CD4+ T cells from blood, sampled 12 months after liver transplant. V gene TRBV28 combines with J gene TRBJ2-7; D is uncertain. CDR3 nucleotides: TGTGCCAGCAGTTTACCCCAGTCCGAGCAGTACTTC. Its translation is CASSLPQSEQYF.